Presented here are 20 T cell receptor beta chains from one specimen sequenced in a study of cytomegalovirus exposure and HLA in healthy donors. The PCR had 60 Vbeta and 13 Jbeta primers. TCRdb keeps only in-frame clones here, not all; method: immunoSEQ multiplex PCR. Counted here are almost 200,000 clones, roughly 78% occurring once; the ten biggest clones make up 4.4%. What was sequenced was PBMCs. Receptor source: a woman between 25 and 40 years old in good health and CMV-seropositive.

Only one count was recorded for this clone. This chain connects TRBV27 to TRBJ1-2; TRBD1 aligns across 9 bases. The germline V gene has CDR1 MNHEY and CDR2 SMNVEV (reference sequence). The length of the CDR3 is 16 residues. J was trimmed by 4 bases and V by 0 bases; bases with no gene match: 6. The CDR3 coding sequence is TGTGCCAGCAGTTTATCGGTACAGGGGGCCGGCTATGGCTACACCTTC. Translation gives CASSLSVQGAGYGYTF.

The chain couples TRBV6-5 to TRBJ1-2; TRBD1 might be the D (5 bases). In germline, CDR1 is MNHEY, CDR2 SVGAGI. This CDR3 region has 14 residues. V gave up 2 bases and J gave up 3 bases, with 10 bases separating them. CDR3 sequence reads: CASSYRGQDYGYTF. CDR3 in DNA: TGTGCCAGCAGTTACAGGGGTCAGGACTATGGCTACACCTTC.

This chain uses TRBV5-1 with TRBJ1-1; 11 positions match TRBD1. Trimming took 4 bases from V and 7 from J; bases not matched to a gene: 9. CDR3 length: 15 residues. From germline, CDR1 is SGHRS and CDR2 YFSETQ. The CDR3 loop reads CASSTGTGGNREAFF. Written as DNA, the CDR3 is TGCGCCAGCAGCACTGGGACAGGGGGGAATCGTGAAGCTTTCTTT.

The rearrangement joins TRBV18 to TRBJ2-1; D possibly corresponds to TRBD2 (6 bases). Germline V gene sequence: CDR1 KGHSH, CDR2 LQKENI. With 6 bases removed from V and 7 bases from J, the gap between germline ends came to 16 bases. The CDR3 is made up of 14 amino acids. This chain's CDR3 is CASSPGTQWNEQFF. The CDR3 region has the DNA TGTGCCAGCTCCCCGGGGACTCAGTGGAATGAGCAGTTCTTC.

CDR3 nucleotide sequence: TGTGCCAGCAGTTCCAGACAGGAAAACTCATCACCCCTCCACTTT. It codes for CASSSRQENSSPLHF. The chain employs TRBV27 and TRBJ1-6; D might be TRBD1 (6 bases). Per germline, CDR1 MNHEY and CDR2 SMNVEV (reference sequence). The V gene lost 4 bases and the J gene lost 10 bases, with 17 bases spanning the gap. CDR3 length: 15 amino acids.

The chain employs TRBV19 and TRBJ2-1, with 8 bases that match TRBD1. The trim removed 0 bases at V and 2 bases at J, leaving 3 bases unmatched. CDR1 LNHDA and CDR2 SQIVND come from the germline V gene (reference sequence). This CDR3 spans 16 amino acids. The CDR3 DNA reads TGTGCCAGTAGTATAGAGACAGGGGTCCCCTACAATGAGCAGTTCTTC. This sequence encodes CASSIETGVPYNEQFF.

The chain has TRBV5-4 and TRBJ2-7, with TRBD1 as a possible D gene (5 bases). From germline, CDR1 is SGHNT and CDR2 YYREEE (reference sequence). This CDR3 has 13 residues. V dropped 5 bases and J dropped 6 bases, with 15 bases sitting between them. Written as DNA, the CDR3 is TGTGCCAGCAGTCCCCTAGAAAGGGGCGAGCAGTACTTC. Encoded protein: CASSPLERGEQYF.

V usage is TRBV28 and J usage is TRBJ1-4; 12 bases align to TRBD1. CDR1 MDHEN and CDR2 SYDVKM come from the germline V gene. V was pared by 4 bases and J by 8 bases, with 5 bases of the junction left unmatched. The CDR3 contains 15 residues. The CDR3 bases are TGTGCCAGCAGTTGGGGACAGGGGGCTGGGGAAAAACTGTTTTTT. It yields the protein CASSWGQGAGEKLFF. Looking up the rest from reference TRBV28 and TRBJ1-4 gives the full variable domain: DVKVTQSSRYLVKRTGEKVFLECVQDMDHENMFWYRQDPGLGLRLIYFSYDVKMKEKGDIPEGYSVSREKKERFSLILESASTNQTSMYLCASSWGQGAGEKLFFGSGTQLSVL.

The rearrangement links TRBV4-3 to TRBJ1-5; the D gene is possibly TRBD1 (5 bases). From germline, CDR1 is LGHNA and CDR2 YSLEER. The CDR3 consists of 13 residues. V was trimmed by 4 bases and J by 7 bases, leaving 11 bases between them. DNA for the CDR3: TGCGCCAGCAGCCCAAGAAAGGGGCAGCCCCAGCATTTT. It encodes CASSPRKGQPQHF.

The genes are TRBV5-6 and TRBJ2-1; 9 nucleotides align to TRBD1. The germline V gene has CDR1 SGHDT and CDR2 YYEEEE. The CDR3 length is 14 residues. The V segment lost 4 bases and the J segment 7 bases; nucleotides outside the gene matches: 6. The CDR3 DNA reads as TGTGCCAGCAGCGTACAGGGGGCAGGGAATGAGCAGTTCTTC. Encoded protein: CASSVQGAGNEQFF.

The chain has TRBV15 and TRBJ2-3; 7 nucleotides match TRBD2. This CDR3 comprises 13 residues. CDR1 is LNHNV and CDR2 is YYDKDF in the germline V gene (reference sequence). V lost 8 bases, J lost 2 bases, and 4 bases stayed unmatched. The CDR3 here is CATAAGDTDTQYF. For the CDR3, the DNA is TGTGCCACCGCGGCGGGGGACACAGATACGCAGTATTTT.

This clone has only a few counts. V usage is TRBV4-2 and J usage is TRBJ2-1, with 8 bases fitting TRBD2. CDR3 length: 17 residues. V lost 7 bases, J lost 2 bases, and 13 bases stayed unmatched. Looked up from germline, CDR1 is LGHNA and CDR2 is YNFKEQ. DNA of the CDR3: TGTGCCAGCAACCCGGGGTGGGTTAGCGGGACCTACAATGAGCAGTTCTTC. Encoded protein: CASNPGWVSGTYNEQFF.

The chain carries TRBV19 and TRBJ1-5; the D gene is possibly TRBD1 (5 bases). Germline assignment: CDR1 LNHDA and CDR2 SQIVND (reference sequence). The length of the CDR3 is 12 residues. V was shortened by 3 bases and J by 6 bases, with 6 bases between the two germline ends. CDR3 DNA sequence: TGTGCCAGTAGTATGGGGCTTCAGCCCCAGCATTTT. Translation gives CASSMGLQPQHF.

The CDR3 bases are TGTGCCAGCAGCTTAAACAGGTGGTATAGCAATCAGCCCCAGCATTTT. Protein sequence: CASSLNRWYSNQPQHF. The chain has TRBV7-8 and TRBJ1-5, with D tentatively TRBD1 (5 bases). Trimming took off 2 bases at V and 0 bases at J, with 11 bases between the two ends. The CDR3 is made up of 16 amino acids. The V gene's germline CDR1 is SGHVS and CDR2 FQNEAQ.

The table lists this clone with a few counts. This chain joins TRBV6-5 and TRBJ2-7; TRBD2 matches at 7 bases. The CDR3 totals 15 residues. J gave up 3 bases and V 0 bases, and 5 bases lay outside the gene matches. Germline V gives CDR1 MNHEY, CDR2 SVGAGI. CDR3 sequence (DNA): TGTGCCAGCAGTTACTCGGGCGGGGGAAACTACGAGCAGTACTTC. Protein product: CASSYSGGGNYEQYF.

V gene TRBV27 combines with J gene TRBJ2-6; tentatively, D is TRBD1 (6 bases). Germline lookup yields CDR1 MNHEY and CDR2 SMNVEV (reference sequence). The germline V and J ends were trimmed by 7 bases and 0 bases, with 22 bases remaining between them. CDR3 length equals 19 residues. The CDR3 DNA sequence: TGTGCCAGCATACGAGGGGGTGAGGCGTTGCGCTCTGGGGCCAACGTCCTGACTTTC. Encoded protein: CASIRGGEALRSGANVLTF. Full variable domain (outside the CDR3, taken from reference TRBV27 and TRBJ2-6): EAQVTQNPRYLITVTGKKLTVTCSQNMNHEYMSWYRQDPGLGLRQIYYSMNVEVTDKGDVPEGYKVSRKEKRNFPLILESPSPNQTSLYFCASIRGGEALRSGANVLTFGAGSRLTVL.

The rearrangement joins TRBV7-6 to TRBJ2-5; 7 nucleotides agree with TRBD1. V shed 4 bases and J 0 bases; nucleotides not matched to a gene: 5. The germline V gene has CDR1 SGHVS and CDR2 FNYEAQ. The CDR3 contains 15 residues. The CDR3 DNA sequence: TGTGCCAGCAGCTCGAACACAGGGGACCAAGAGACCCAGTACTTC. Its protein is CASSSNTGDQETQYF.

This sequence joins TRBV27 and TRBJ1-1; 7 nucleotides align to TRBD1. The junction had 16 bases not matched to a gene; V was cut back by 5 bases and J by 10 bases. This CDR3 is built from 15 residues. Germline assignment: CDR1 MNHEY and CDR2 SMNVEV (reference sequence). The CDR3 coding sequence is TGTGCCAGCAGTATCCCCGGGACAGAGGGTTTTCCAGCTTTCTTT. Translating it yields CASSIPGTEGFPAFF.

The chain joins TRBV6-6 to TRBJ1-1; D unresolved. Trimming left V 2 bases short and J 9 bases short, with 4 bases between. The CDR3 consists of 10 residues. CDR1 MNHNY and CDR2 SVGAGI come from the germline V gene (reference sequence). CDR3 sequence (DNA): TGTGCCAGCAGTTACCCTCAAGCTTTCTTT. Translating it yields CASSYPQAFF.

This chain uses TRBV11-3 with TRBJ2-5; 13 nucleotides align to TRBD2. Judging by the DNA end, TRBJ2-7 fits better; the J call may be wrong. CDR1 and CDR2 (germline): SGHNT, YENEEA. This CDR3 comprises 16 residues. The CDR3 region has the DNA TGTGCCAGCAGCCCGGCGGGACTAGCGGGGAACTACGAGCAGTACTTC. This gives the protein CASSPAGLAGNYEQYF.